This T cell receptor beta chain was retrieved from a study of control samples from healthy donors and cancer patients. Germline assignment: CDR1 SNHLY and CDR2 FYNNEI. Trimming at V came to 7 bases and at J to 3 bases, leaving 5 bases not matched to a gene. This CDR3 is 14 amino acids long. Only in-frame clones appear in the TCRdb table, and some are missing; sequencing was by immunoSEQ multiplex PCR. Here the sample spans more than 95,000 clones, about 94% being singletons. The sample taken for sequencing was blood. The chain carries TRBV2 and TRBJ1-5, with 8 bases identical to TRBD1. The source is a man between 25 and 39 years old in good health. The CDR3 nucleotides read TGTGCCAGCAAGGGACAGGTTTCCAATCAGCCCCAGCATTTT. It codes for CASKGQVSNQPQHF.